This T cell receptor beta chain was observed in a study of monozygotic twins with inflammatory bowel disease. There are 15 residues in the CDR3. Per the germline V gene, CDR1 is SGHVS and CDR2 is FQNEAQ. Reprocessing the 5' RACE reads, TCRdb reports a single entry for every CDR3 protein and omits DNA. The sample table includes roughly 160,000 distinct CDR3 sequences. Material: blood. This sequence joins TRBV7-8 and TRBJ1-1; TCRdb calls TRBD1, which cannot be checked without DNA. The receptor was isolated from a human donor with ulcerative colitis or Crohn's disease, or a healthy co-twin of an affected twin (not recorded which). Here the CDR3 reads CASSWRWGPNTEAFF.